These T cell receptor beta chains were read from a single sample in a study of CD8 T cells in Susac syndrome. From the immunoSEQ multiplex PCR reads, TCRdb called clonotypes with MiXCR, one entry per CDR3 protein. The sample lists 65,000 to 85,000 distinct CDR3 sequences, about 94% occurring once. Sequenced sample: CD8+ T cells from PBMCs. These receptors all come from a human donor with Susac syndrome. Each CDR3 is given with its conserved first and last residue. D genes are given only for firm matches. Expanded clones get a size class; other rows say once, few or many, or leave the size out.

>TRBJ2-5|TRBV3-1|.|.
TGTGCCAGCAGCCCGCGCTACCTTCCGACAGGAGCTCGTGAGACCCAGTACTTC
CASSPRYLPTGARETQYF
>TRBJ2-3|TRBV19|.|.
TGTGCCAGTAGTCCCAGGGTGGTTAGGACAGATACGCAGTATTTT
CASSPRVVRTDTQYF
>TRBJ1-1|TRBV11-2|.|.
TGTGCCAGCAGCCCCGCGGGATCAGAGAACACTGAAGCTTTCTTT
CASSPAGSENTEAFF
>TRBJ1-1|TRBV9|.|TRBD1
TGTGCCAGCAGCCCACGGACAGGGTACACTGAAGCTTTCTTT
CASSPRTGYTEAFF
>TRBJ1-1|TRBV2|once|.
TGTGCCAGCAGTACCCGGCCGGACACTGAAGCTTTCTTT
CASSTRPDTEAFF
>TRBJ2-7|TRBV12-3/TRBV12-4|.|.
TGTGCCAGCAGCCTAGAGGCCACCTACGAGCAGTACTTC
CASSLEATYEQYF
>TRBJ2-7|TRBV5-1|.|TRBD1
TGCGCCAGCAGCTCTTGGAGAGGCCGGGACAGGGAATTCTCCGAGCAGTACTTC
CASSSWRGRDREFSEQYF
>TRBJ2-7|TRBV7-8|.|TRBD1
TGTGCCAGCAGCGAATGGACAGGACCGGGCGAGCAGTACTTC
CASSEWTGPGEQYF
>TRBJ2-5|TRBV11-1|.|TRBD2
TGTGCCAGCAGCCTGTCGCTTTTCGGAGCGGGGGGGCGTGAGACCCAGTACTTC
CASSLSLFGAGGRETQYF
>TRBJ2-1|TRBV11-2|once|TRBD2
TGTGCCAGCAGCTTAGTTGTTATTCGGGGGGGTGCTTTCATTTCCTACAATGAGCAGTTCTTC
CASSLVVIRGGAFISYNEQFF
>TRBJ2-1|TRBV5-1|.|.
TGCGCCAGCAGCTTGGCGCAGGGGTTTCGTGAGCAGTTCTTC
CASSLAQGFREQFF
>TRBJ1-2|TRBV6-1|.|.
TGTGCCAGCTCTTGGGGTCGTGGCTACACCTTC
CASSWGRGYTF
>TRBJ2-5|TRBV4-3|.|.
TGCGCCAGCAGCCAAGCTTCTTCGGCAGGGGTGGGTCAAGAGACCCAGTACTTC
CASSQASSAGVGQETQYF
>TRBJ1-1|TRBV30|.|.
TGTGCCTGGAGTGTGTCAGGGCGCACTGAAGCTTTCTTT
CAWSVSGRTEAFF
>TRBJ1-1|TRBV27|.|TRBD1
TGTGCCAGCAGTTGGGGGACAGGGGGCACTGAAGCTTTCTTT
CASSWGTGGTEAFF
>TRBJ1-2|TRBV7-9|.|.
TGTGCCAGCAGCCCCAACAGGGTCTATGGCTACACCTTC
CASSPNRVYGYTF
>TRBJ1-4|TRBV5-4|.|TRBD1
TGTGCCAGCAGCTTGGACAGGGGGAATGAAAAACTGTTTTTT
CASSLDRGNEKLFF
>TRBJ2-7|TRBV20-1|.|TRBD2
TGCAGTGCTAGAGAACCTAGCGGGGGGTTCTACGAGCAGTACTTC
CSAREPSGGFYEQYF
>TRBJ1-3|TRBV20-1|.|TRBD1
TGCAGTGCTAGGGGCCAGGGGGATCGTGGAAACACCATATATTTT
CSARGQGDRGNTIYF
>TRBJ2-7|TRBV6-2/TRBV6-3|.|TRBD1
TGTGCCAGCAGTTATGGGACAGTTAACATCTACGAGCAGTACTTC
CASSYGTVNIYEQYF
>TRBJ2-3|TRBV6-2/TRBV6-3|.|TRBD2
TGTGCCAGCAGTTCAGCGGGAGCGGCAGATACGCAGTATTTT
CASSSAGAADTQYF
>TRBJ2-2|TRBV3-1|once|TRBD2
TGTGCCAGCAGCCAAGATAGAGCTAGCGGCGACTACACCGGGGAGCTGTTTTTT
CASSQDRASGDYTGELFF
>TRBJ1-2|TRBV29-1|.|TRBD1
TGCAGCGTTAGCATTACAGGGGACGGCTACACCTTC
CSVSITGDGYTF
>TRBJ2-1|TRBV28|.|.
TGTGCCAGCAGTCCCGGACAGTTCTCCTACAATGAGCAGTTCTTC
CASSPGQFSYNEQFF
>TRBJ2-1|TRBV9|.|.
TGTGCCAGCAGCTCCCAAGGGGGGGATTACAATGAGCAGTTCTTC
CASSSQGGDYNEQFF
>TRBJ2-2|TRBV12-3/TRBV12-4|.|.
TGTGCCAGCAGTCAGTTGGGCGGGGAGCTGTTTTTT
CASSQLGGELFF
>TRBJ2-5|TRBV6-6|.|.
TGTGCCAGCAGTTACCAAGACAGGAGAGAGACCCAGTACTTC
CASSYQDRRETQYF
>TRBJ1-2|TRBV29-1|.|TRBD1
TGCAGCGCCGGTGACAGGGGGCGTGGGTATGGCTACACCTTC
CSAGDRGRGYGYTF
>TRBJ2-1|TRBV5-1|.|TRBD2
TGCGCCAGCAGCTTGGGGGGCCCGGGAGGTGAGCAGTTCTTC
CASSLGGPGGEQFF
>TRBJ1-1|TRBV2|.|.
TGTGCCAGCAGACCCCCGGGCGGCGGGGCTTTCTTT
CASRPPGGGAFF
>TRBJ2-1|TRBV5-1|.|.
TGCGCCAGCAGCTTTGACTCCTCCTACAATGAGCAGTTCTTC
CASSFDSSYNEQFF
>TRBJ1-4|TRBV30|.|.
TGTGCCTGGAGTGAAGGGAGCGAAAAACTGTTTTTT
CAWSEGSEKLFF
>TRBJ1-3|TRBV3-1|.|.
TGTGCCAGCAGCCCAACCGAAACTGGTACTGGAAACACCATATATTTT
CASSPTETGTGNTIYF
>TRBJ1-2|TRBV6-5|.|.
TGTGCCAGCAGGCCAGCTGTCGTAAACTATGGCTACACCTTC
CASRPAVVNYGYTF
>TRBJ2-7|TRBV4-2|.|.
TGTGCCAGCAGCCAAAGCCGGGGGCCCCGCGAGCAGTACTTC
CASSQSRGPREQYF
>TRBJ2-7|TRBV6-2/TRBV6-3|.|.
TGTGCCAGCAGTTATATCGGGGAGCAGTACTTC
CASSYIGEQYF
>TRBJ1-4|TRBV5-1|.|TRBD1
TGCGCCAGCAGCCTACAGGGGGCAACTAATGAAAAACTGTTTTTT
CASSLQGATNEKLFF
>TRBJ2-3|TRBV12-3/TRBV12-4|.|.
TGTGCCAGCAGTTTTTGGGCTAGCGCAGGCACAGATACGCAGTATTTT
CASSFWASAGTDTQYF
>TRBJ1-2|TRBV29-1|once|.
TGCAGCGTTGAAGGACAGCAAAACTATGGCTACACCTTC
CSVEGQQNYGYTF
>TRBJ2-2|TRBV9|.|.
TGTGCCAGCAGCGTAGCTAGGGGCGCGAACACCGGGGAGCTGTTTTTT
CASSVARGANTGELFF
>TRBJ1-5|TRBV20-1|.|.
TGCAGTGCGAAGAGACAGGTGAATCAGCCCCAGCATTTT
CSAKRQVNQPQHF
>TRBJ2-5|TRBV10-3|.|.
TGTGCCATCAGTGAGTCGGCCAGGGCCCAAGAGACCCAGTACTTC
CAISESARAQETQYF
>TRBJ2-2|TRBV29-1|.|.
TGCAGCGGGTCTTACACCGGGGAGCTGTTTTTT
CSGSYTGELFF
>TRBJ2-7|TRBV2|once|.
TGTGCCAGCAGGAAACTCCGGGACTTGGGAACCTACGAGCAGTACTTC
CASRKLRDLGTYEQYF
>TRBJ2-3|TRBV11-2|.|.
TGTGCCAGCAGCTTAGGGACTTCTGGGGATACGCAGTATTTT
CASSLGTSGDTQYF
>TRBJ2-5|TRBV7-9|once|.
TGTGCCAGCAGCTCCCATCGGTCCGGGGGAGAGGCCCAGTACTTC
CASSSHRSGGEAQYF
>TRBJ1-1|TRBV20-1|.|.
TGCAGTGCTAGAGATGATTGGGGGAACACTGAAGCTTTCTTT
CSARDDWGNTEAFF
>TRBJ1-2|TRBV4-3|.|TRBD1
TGCGCCAGCAGCCAAGACGCCGACAGGGCCTATGGCTACACCTTC
CASSQDADRAYGYTF
>TRBJ1-1|TRBV11-2|.|.
TGTGCCAGCAGCTTCCGGGGGATCCCTGAAGCTTTCTTT
CASSFRGIPEAFF